Included here is one T cell receptor beta chain sequence, with context. TCRdb ran MiXCR on the RT-PCR reads and lists one entry per CDR3 protein. The repertoire consists of hundreds of thousands of distinct CDR3 sequences, with approximately 15% occurring once and the leading ten covering 3% to 4.5%. V trimming: 5 bases; J trimming: 3 bases; junction bases outside the gene matches: 2. This CDR3 has 12 amino acids. The V gene's germline CDR1 is DFQATT and CDR2 SNEGSKA (reference sequence). The sample was memory CD4+ T cells from blood. This TCR derives from a female donor in good health, serving as a healthy control. The chain links TRBV20-1 to TRBJ1-2, with 8 bases fitting TRBD1. The chain's CDR3 is CSAATGDYGYTF. In DNA form, the CDR3 reads TGCAGTGCTGCGACAGGGGACTATGGCTACACCTTC.